These 28 T cell receptor beta chains were sequenced from one sample in a study of CD8 T cells in Susac syndrome. An amount of RNA that ranged from 0.5 to 1 ug was reverse transcribed with random hexamers. TCRdb re-derived calls from the immunoSEQ multiplex PCR reads in MiXCR, one entry per CDR3 protein. The sample includes around 300,000 distinct CDR3 sequences, around 90% of them seen just once. The sequenced sample consisted of CD4+ T cells from PBMCs. These receptor sequences come from a human donor with multiple sclerosis.

The chain uses TRBV20-1 and TRBJ1-2; a possible D gene is TRBD1 (5 bases). The CDR3 has 12 amino acids. Trimming removed 0 bases from V and 5 bases from J, with 7 bases in between. Per the germline V gene, CDR1 is DFQATT and CDR2 is SNEGSKA (reference sequence). This CDR3 reads CSAREGRYGYTF. In DNA, the CDR3 is TGCAGTGCTAGAGAGGGGCGATATGGCTACACCTTC.

The gene calls are TRBV6-1 and TRBJ1-5, with D possibly being TRBD1 (5 bases). This CDR3 is built from 14 residues. CDR1 MNHNS and CDR2 SASEGT come from the germline V gene. V lost 6 bases and J 7 bases, leaving 16 bases between the germline ends. The CDR3 DNA sequence: TGTGCCAGCAGCGCGAGGGAGGGGAGGCAGCCCCAGCATTTT. Translation gives CASSAREGRQPQHF.

The CDR3 spells CASSPLDPLRQAHTF. CDR3 DNA sequence: TGCGCCAGCAGCCCCTTGGATCCCCTTCGACAGGCCCACACCTTC. The chain carries TRBV5-1 and TRBJ1-2; weak D call: TRBD1 (6 bases). The CDR3 contains 15 residues. The V end was cut by 4 bases, the J end by 12 bases, with 25 bases between. Per the germline V gene, CDR1 is SGHRS and CDR2 is YFSETQ.

The rearrangement joins TRBV15 to TRBJ2-3; no clear D gene. Looked up from germline, CDR1 is LNHNV and CDR2 is YYDKDF (reference sequence). V was trimmed by 0 bases and J by 6 bases, leaving 13 bases between them. The CDR3 is 15 residues long. In nucleotides, the CDR3 is TGTGCCACCAGCAGAGACCAATTCTATTGGGATACGCAGTATTTT. It yields the protein CATSRDQFYWDTQYF.

This clonotype came up once. This chain uses TRBV29-1 with TRBJ2-1; TRBD1 is a possible D gene (5 bases). The CDR3 runs 14 residues. Germline V gives CDR1 SQVTM, CDR2 ANQGSEA. Trimming shortened V by 4 bases and J by 1 base, and 11 bases separated the two germline ends. The CDR3 reads CSVVPTVSYNEQFF. The CDR3 region has the DNA TGCAGCGTTGTCCCGACAGTTTCCTACAATGAGCAGTTCTTC.

This clonotype was found once. CDR3 DNA sequence: TGTGCCAGCAGCTTAACAACCCTAGGGAACACTGAAGCTTTCTTT. This codes for CASSLTTLGNTEAFF. The J gene is TRBJ1-1, the V gene TRBV7-3; D is unresolved. Trimming took 0 bases from V and 1 from J, leaving 9 bases between them. CDR3 size: 15 residues. Germline assignment: CDR1 SGHTA and CDR2 FQGTGA.

The rearrangement joins TRBV29-1 to TRBJ2-2, with unresolved D. V shed 3 bases and J shed 4 bases, with 9 bases lying between them. CDR1 is SQVTM, CDR2 ANQGSEA, per germline. This CDR3 has 13 amino acids. This chain's CDR3 is CSVDAFGTGELFF. For the CDR3, the DNA is TGCAGCGTTGATGCGTTCGGCACCGGGGAGCTGTTTTTT.

This rearrangement joins TRBV19 to TRBJ1-2; D might be TRBD1 (6 bases). Trimming removed 5 bases from V and 3 bases from J, with 16 bases in between. CDR3 size: 15 residues. CDR1 and CDR2 from the germline V gene are LNHDA and SQIVND (reference sequence). The CDR3 region is CASSPPQGWDYGYTF. CDR3 sequence (DNA): TGTGCCAGTAGTCCACCACAGGGCTGGGACTATGGCTACACCTTC.

Written as DNA, the CDR3 is TGTGCCTGGAGTGTACGGGTAGCCCAGCCCCAGCATTTT. Residues: CAWSVRVAQPQHF. The V call is TRBV30, the J call TRBJ1-5; no clear D. Germline CDR1 and CDR2: GTSNPN and SVGIG (reference sequence). Trimming shortened V by 0 bases and J by 7 bases, and 10 bases separated the two germline ends. The CDR3 covers 13 residues. Using reference TRBV30 and TRBJ1-5 for the parts outside the CDR3, the full variable domain is SQTIHQWPATLVQPVGSPLSLECTVEGTSNPNLYWYRQAAGRGLQLLFYSVGIGQISSEVPQNLSASRPQDRQFILSSKKLLLSDSGFYLCAWSVRVAQPQHFGDGTRLSIL.

The chain couples TRBV12-3 or TRBV12-4 to TRBJ1-1; D might be TRBD1 (5 bases). Trimming took off 5 bases at V and 6 bases at J, with 10 bases between the two ends. The CDR3 runs 12 residues. The CDR3, as DNA: TGTGCCAGCAGTGCGCAAGGGGCTGAAGCTTTCTTT. Protein: CASSAQGAEAFF.

This clonotype was picked up a small number of times. The rearrangement joins TRBV19 to TRBJ1-5, with unresolved D. Looked up from germline, CDR1 is LNHDA and CDR2 is SQIVND (reference sequence). V was cut by 5 bases and J by 9 bases, with 11 bases left in between. This CDR3 contains 12 residues. The CDR3 DNA is TGTGCCAGTAGTCCCGGTAATGGGCCCCAGCATTTT. It translates to CASSPGNGPQHF.

V and J are TRBV5-1 and TRBJ2-7; D not resolved. The germline CDR1 and CDR2 sequences are SGHRS and YFSETQ. V lost 2 bases and J lost 0, with 9 bases in between. This CDR3 spans 14 amino acids. The CDR3 is CASSLYSSSYEQYF. The CDR3 nucleotides read TGCGCCAGCAGCTTATACTCCAGCTCCTACGAGCAGTACTTC.

In regard to this clonotype: The junction departs from the called germline gene at one end, perhaps through a read error. The V and J genes are TRBV27 and TRBJ1-1, with D tentatively TRBD1 (5 bases). CDR3 length: 15 residues. Germline V gene sequence: CDR1 MNHEY, CDR2 SMNVEV (reference sequence). This CDR3 is CSSSSPGTEGTEAFF. In nucleotides, the CDR3 is TGTTCCAGCAGTTCTCCCGGGACGGAAGGGACTGAAGCTTTCTTT.

This rearrangement joins TRBV7-2 to TRBJ2-5; no firm D call. V dropped 3 bases and J dropped 1 base, with 12 bases sitting between them. CDR1 is SGHTA, CDR2 FQGNSA, per germline. The CDR3 totals 15 residues. CDR3 loop: CASSLQESSQETQYF. The CDR3 DNA sequence: TGTGCCAGCAGCTTGCAGGAAAGTAGCCAAGAGACCCAGTACTTC.

The J gene is TRBJ2-3, the V gene TRBV29-1; TRBD2 aligns across 9 bases. The germline V gene has CDR1 SQVTM and CDR2 ANQGSEA. The CDR3 runs 14 residues. Trimming cost V 5 bases and J 8 bases; bases outside gene matches: 11. CDR3 loop: CSVPRGGRAGTQYF. The CDR3 DNA sequence: TGCAGCGTTCCCCGAGGCGGGAGGGCTGGTACGCAGTATTTT.

The rearrangement links TRBV5-4 to TRBJ1-2; 7 bases are shared with TRBD1. The J segment lost 6 bases and the V segment lost 4 bases, leaving 6 bases of the junction unmatched. Germline CDR1 reads SGHNT; CDR2 reads YYREEE (reference sequence). CDR3 length: 13 residues. This CDR3 reads CASSLGTAHGYTF. DNA of the CDR3: TGTGCCAGCAGCCTAGGGACAGCGCATGGCTACACCTTC.

CDR3: CSASFGNGELFF. As DNA, the CDR3 is TGCAGTGCTAGTTTTGGAAACGGGGAGCTGTTTTTT. This chain links TRBV20-1 with TRBJ2-2; D gene ambiguous. Germline CDR1 is DFQATT and CDR2 is SNEGSKA (reference sequence). This CDR3 is built from 12 residues. V was cut by 3 bases and J by 7 bases, with 9 bases left in between.

The chain couples TRBV19 to TRBJ2-1, with 11 bases identical to TRBD1. Germline V CDR1 and CDR2: LNHDA, SQIVND (reference sequence). The junction had 14 bases not matched to a gene; V was cut back by 2 bases and J by 5 bases. The CDR3 is made up of 19 amino acids. The CDR3 nucleotides are TGTGCCAGTAGTATAACGTACGGGGACAGGGGGTCAAGAAACAATGAGCAGTTCTTC. Amino acid sequence: CASSITYGDRGSRNNEQFF.

This clonotype showed up just once. The chain is built from TRBV3-1 and TRBJ2-1; 7 nucleotides align to TRBD2. The CDR3 is 12 amino acids. After removal of 1 base from V and 14 bases from J, the junction contained 5 bases not matched to a gene. Germline CDR1 reads LGHDT; CDR2 reads YNNKEL (reference sequence). CDR3 region: CASSQAGGGEFF. The CDR3 nucleotides are TGTGCCAGCAGCCAAGCGGGAGGAGGGGAGTTCTTC.

This chain connects TRBV18 to TRBJ1-4, with D possibly matching TRBD1 (5 bases). CDR3 length: 14 amino acids. V was trimmed by 4 bases and J by 8 bases, leaving 14 bases between them. Germline V lookup: CDR1 KGHSH, CDR2 LQKENI. This chain's CDR3 is CASSRSREGEKLFF. The CDR3 nucleotides are TGTGCCAGCTCACGTAGCAGGGAAGGGGAAAAACTGTTTTTT. Variable domain in full (rest from reference TRBV18 and TRBJ1-4): NAGVMQNPRHLVRRRGQEARLRCSPMKGHSHVYWYRQLPEEGLKFMVYLQKENIIDESGMPKERFSAEFPKEGPSILRIQQVVRGDSAAYFCASSRSREGEKLFFGSGTQLSVL.

The V gene is TRBV3-1, the J gene TRBJ2-1; the D gene could be TRBD1 or TRBD2 (6 bases each). The CDR3 is 14 residues long. Germline CDR1 reads LGHDT; CDR2 reads YNNKEL (reference sequence). Trimming left V 3 bases short and J 5 bases short, with 11 bases between. CDR3 coding DNA: TGTGCCAGCAGCCATCCCGGGGGCGACAATGAGCAGTTCTTC. Residues: CASSHPGGDNEQFF.

V gene TRBV2 combines with J gene TRBJ2-7; possible D gene TRBD2, 5 bases. The CDR3 sequence is 15 residues long. CDR1 SNHLY and CDR2 FYNNEI come from the germline V gene. With 7 bases removed from V and 6 bases from J, the gap between germline ends came to 22 bases. The CDR3 region is CASKSEGMSLGEQYF. The CDR3 DNA is TGTGCCAGCAAGTCCGAGGGAATGAGCCTTGGCGAGCAGTACTTC.

The chain employs TRBV30 and TRBJ2-7; 9 nucleotides line up with TRBD2. Germline loops: CDR1 GTSNPN, CDR2 SVGIG (reference sequence). With 2 bases clipped from V and 4 bases from J, the junction kept 6 bases outside the gene matches. The CDR3 is made up of 14 amino acids. In DNA, the CDR3 is TGTGCCTGGAGTCGGACAGCGGGGGGATACGAGCAGTACTTC. Translating it yields CAWSRTAGGYEQYF.

The CDR3 here is CASSLIPGNTIYF. DNA of the CDR3: TGCGCCAGCAGCTTGATACCGGGAAACACCATATATTTT. The chain combines TRBV5-1 with TRBJ1-3; D unresolved. Trimming left V 1 base short and J 4 bases short, with 6 bases between. Germline values: CDR1 SGHRS, CDR2 YFSETQ. This CDR3 has 13 amino acids.

This sequence joins TRBV9 and TRBJ2-7; 7 positions agree with TRBD1. With V trimmed by 2 bases and J by 0 bases, 2 bases remained unmatched. This CDR3 is 14 amino acids long. Germline CDR1 is SGDLS and CDR2 is YYNGEE. CDR3 nucleotide sequence: TGTGCCAGCAGCGTGGGGGACAGCTCCTACGAGCAGTACTTC. Translation: CASSVGDSSYEQYF.

The genes are TRBV6-1 and TRBJ2-3; D is undetermined. Trimming left V 8 bases short and J 2 bases short, with 11 bases between. The CDR3 runs to 13 residues. Per the germline V gene, CDR1 is MNHNS and CDR2 is SASEGT. The CDR3 loop reads CASLTVDTDTQYF. In DNA form, the CDR3 reads TGTGCCAGCTTAACGGTCGACACAGATACGCAGTATTTT.

V and J are TRBV2 and TRBJ2-1; 8 bases align to TRBD1. Germline CDR1 and CDR2: SNHLY and FYNNEI. This CDR3 has 14 residues. V trimming: 6 bases; J trimming: 6 bases; junction bases outside the gene matches: 7. DNA for the CDR3: TGTGCCAGCAGCCTGGACAGGGTGGTCAATGAGCAGTTCTTC. This encodes CASSLDRVVNEQFF.

V is TRBV19 and J is TRBJ1-3, with D unresolved. V was pared by 7 bases and J by 0 bases, with 7 bases between. CDR1 and CDR2 (germline): LNHDA, SQIVND (reference sequence). This CDR3 region has 13 residues. The CDR3 reads CASIPYSGNTIYF. In DNA form, the CDR3 reads TGTGCCAGTATTCCGTACTCTGGAAACACCATATATTTT.